This passage covers 29 T cell receptor beta chains from one sample sequenced in a study of blood T cells in healthy people across ages. Primers used in a second PCR of about 7 to 12 cycles were a sample-barcoded 5' primer and a J-beta primer mix. TCRdb processed the 5' RACE reads anew with MiXCR; each CDR3 protein has one entry. The profile shows some 850,000 distinct CDR3 sequences, under 30% of them singletons. The same sample was also used in a study of T cells of mothers and their children.

The sample comprised blood. Source of these receptors: a boy younger than 18 in good health.

The V and J genes are TRBV12-3 or TRBV12-4 and TRBJ1-1; the D gene is possibly TRBD1 (5 bases). Trimming left V 5 bases short and J 6 bases short, with 19 bases between. This CDR3 has 15 amino acids. CDR3 amino acids: CASSQRDGGIPEAFF. CDR3 nucleotide sequence: TGTGCCAGCAGTCAAAGGGACGGCGGTATACCTGAAGCTTTCTTT.

The sample holds a few counts of this clonotype. The CDR3 region is CASGVETQYF. The DNA of the CDR3 is TGTGCCAGCGGTGTTGAGACCCAGTACTTC. V gene TRBV6-6 combines with J gene TRBJ2-5; D remains unclear. The germline V gene encodes CDR1 MNHNY and CDR2 SVGAGI (reference sequence). The V gene lost 8 bases and the J gene lost 5 bases, with 6 bases spanning the gap. The CDR3 has 10 amino acids.

The chain carries TRBV12-3 or TRBV12-4 and TRBJ2-6; D not certain. The V and J ends lost 8 bases and 1 base respectively, with 27 bases between them. The CDR3 is 20 amino acids. The DNA for the CDR3 is TGTGCCAGCTCGCTGAGCACCGGTCGACTGCGCTCGTCTGGGGCCAACGTCCTGACTTTC. Translating it yields CASSLSTGRLRSSGANVLTF.

The V and J genes are TRBV30 and TRBJ1-3; D remains unclear. The CDR3 runs to 14 residues. V lost 0 bases and J lost 1, with 7 bases in between. In germline, CDR1 is GTSNPN, CDR2 SVGIG (reference sequence). Here the CDR3 reads CAWSVAISGNTIYF. CDR3 DNA sequence: TGTGCCTGGAGTGTCGCAATATCTGGAAACACCATATATTTT.

The chain combines TRBV3-1 with TRBJ2-1, with TRBD2 matching over 9 bases. Looked up from germline, CDR1 is LGHDT and CDR2 is YNNKEL (reference sequence). J lost 7 bases, V lost 1 base, and 5 bases had no gene match. The CDR3 sequence is 15 residues long. The CDR3 region has the DNA TGTGCCAGCAGCCAAGGCAGACTAGCGGAGAATGAGCAGTTCTTC. Translated: CASSQGRLAENEQFF.

The chain carries TRBV6-6 and TRBJ1-1; tentatively, D is TRBD1 (6 bases). There are 12 residues in the CDR3. Trimming cost V 7 bases and J 3 bases, with 9 bases left between them. Germline CDR1 MNHNY, CDR2 SVGAGI (reference sequence). The CDR3 sequence: CASTRTDTEAFF. The CDR3 region has the DNA TGTGCCAGCACAAGGACAGACACTGAAGCTTTCTTT.

Only a few counts were recorded for this clonotype. V is TRBV12-3 or TRBV12-4 and J is TRBJ2-7; no reliable D call. Deletions cut 4 bases from V and 2 bases from J, with 12 bases between. This CDR3 region has 14 residues. The CDR3 sequence: CASSYVIRTYEQYF. Written as DNA, the CDR3 is TGTGCCAGCAGTTACGTGATCAGGACCTACGAGCAGTACTTC.

This clonotype showed up just a few times. The genes are TRBV29-1 and TRBJ2-3; 15 positions match TRBD2. The germline V gene encodes CDR1 SQVTM and CDR2 ANQGSEA. Trimming cost V 6 bases and J 6 bases; bases outside gene matches: 10. The CDR3 covers 16 residues. The CDR3 DNA reads TGCAGCGTGAAAGGACTAGCGGGGGGGCCCGGGGATACGCAGTATTTT. As protein: CSVKGLAGGPGDTQYF.

This clonotype was observed a few times. The genes are TRBV5-1 and TRBJ1-2; no reliable D call. Germline V gene data show CDR1 as SGHRS and CDR2 as YFSETQ. CDR3 length equals 15 residues. The V end was cut by 0 bases, the J end by 3 bases, with 12 bases between. CDR3 in amino acids: CASSLEGPPYYGYTF. CDR3 bases: TGCGCCAGCAGCTTGGAAGGACCTCCCTACTATGGCTACACCTTC.

V and J are TRBV10-2 and TRBJ2-5; D is ambiguous. The CDR3 contains 14 residues. The V and J ends lost 1 base and 0 bases respectively, with 6 bases between them. The germline V gene encodes CDR1 WSHSY and CDR2 SAAADI. The CDR3 sequence: CASSEFPNQETQYF. The CDR3 nucleotides read TGCGCCAGCAGTGAGTTCCCCAACCAAGAGACCCAGTACTTC.

This clonotype showed up just a few times. This chain uses TRBV28 with TRBJ2-4; no reliable D call. This CDR3 comprises 16 residues. CDR1 and CDR2 from the germline V gene are MDHEN and SYDVKM. V lost 2 bases and J lost 0, with 11 bases in between. CDR3 region: CASSLVWDRAKNIQYF. DNA for the CDR3: TGTGCCAGCAGTTTAGTCTGGGATCGAGCCAAAAACATTCAGTACTTC. Full variable domain (remainder filled in from reference TRBV28 and TRBJ2-4): DVKVTQSSRYLVKRTGEKVFLECVQDMDHENMFWYRQDPGLGLRLIYFSYDVKMKEKGDIPEGYSVSREKKERFSLILESASTNQTSMYLCASSLVWDRAKNIQYFGAGTRLSVL.

The V and J genes are TRBV7-2 and TRBJ2-5, with D perhaps TRBD1 (6 bases). The better agreement between TRBJ2-1 and the DNA end casts doubt on the J call. Germline assignment: CDR1 SGHTA and CDR2 FQGNSA. This CDR3 has 13 residues. The CDR3 coding sequence is TGTGCCAGCAGCTTAGCGGGGGCCTATGAGCAGTTCTTC. This sequence encodes CASSLAGAYEQFF.

V and J are TRBV5-1 and TRBJ2-3, with D uncertain. Trimming stripped 0 bases from V and 2 bases from J, with 7 bases between. The germline gives CDR1 SGHRS, CDR2 YFSETQ. The CDR3 has 14 amino acids. The CDR3 here is CASSLGYPTDTQYF. CDR3 nucleotide sequence: TGCGCCAGCAGCTTGGGCTACCCCACAGATACGCAGTATTTT.

The table lists this clonotype with a few counts. The J gene is TRBJ2-1, the V gene TRBV5-1, with D uncertain. The CDR3 contains 16 residues. The V end was cut by 4 bases, the J end by 5 bases, with 19 bases between. Looked up from germline, CDR1 is SGHRS and CDR2 is YFSETQ. The DNA of the CDR3 is TGCGCCAGCAGCCCATCGAGGCTGGAACTCAACAATGAGCAGTTCTTC. Protein: CASSPSRLELNNEQFF.

This clonotype was counted between two and nine times. The rearrangement joins TRBV9 to TRBJ2-3; TRBD2 agrees at 8 bases. Trimming at V came to 3 bases and at J to 0 bases, leaving 9 bases not matched to a gene. Germline-derived CDR1 and CDR2 are SGDLS and YYNGEE. The CDR3 runs 17 residues. CDR3 bases: TGTGCCAGCAGCGCCTGGGCTGCGGGGGGAAGCACAGATACGCAGTATTTT. It encodes CASSAWAAGGSTDTQYF.

This clonotype was picked up a small number of times. J is TRBJ2-6 and V is TRBV12-3 or TRBV12-4; D not resolved. The CDR3 length is 15 residues. Trimming removed 6 bases at V and 3 bases at J, with 12 bases between. This CDR3 is CASSSRSDGANVLTF. The CDR3, as DNA: TGTGCCAGCAGCTCCAGGTCGGATGGGGCCAACGTCCTGACTTTC.

The rearrangement joins TRBV25-1 to TRBJ1-4; D uncertain. The CDR3 runs 9 residues. V lost 8 bases and J lost 10, with 5 bases in between. In germline, CDR1 is MGHDK, CDR2 SYGVNS. The CDR3 nucleotides are TGTGCCAGCGTTCCAAAACTGTTTTTT. Translating it yields CASVPKLFF.

In its sample, this clonotype was seen once. The chain carries TRBV5-1 and TRBJ1-2; 7 nucleotides align to TRBD1. Germline CDR1 is SGHRS and CDR2 is YFSETQ. CDR3 size: 18 residues. V shed 2 bases and J 3 bases; nucleotides not matched to a gene: 16. The CDR3 bases are TGCGCCAGCAGCTTTAGGATCTACGAGGGGGCTCTCGACTATGGCTACACCTTC. Translation gives CASSFRIYEGALDYGYTF.

This clonotype was seen a handful of times. This chain uses TRBV28 with TRBJ2-7, with D possibly being TRBD1 (6 bases). The CDR3 sequence is 14 residues long. V was trimmed by 4 bases and J by 2 bases, leaving 12 bases between them. The germline V gene encodes CDR1 MDHEN and CDR2 SYDVKM. The CDR3 DNA is TGTGCCAGCAGTTCCCGGGACATCCCCTACGAGCAGTACTTC. Residues: CASSSRDIPYEQYF.

The chain couples TRBV7-8 to TRBJ1-6; D may be TRBD1 (5 bases). Germline CDR1 reads SGHVS; CDR2 reads FQNEAQ. This CDR3 has 15 amino acids. V was clipped by 4 bases and J by 6 bases, with 13 bases between them. The CDR3 DNA reads TGTGCCAGCAGCTCAGGGACGGCGGTTAATTCACCCCTCCACTTT. Amino acid sequence: CASSSGTAVNSPLHF.

This clonotype came up a few times. The chain joins TRBV29-1 to TRBJ1-1, with 9 nucleotides matching TRBD1. V lost 8 bases and J lost 1; bases outside the gene matches: 5. CDR1 and CDR2 from the germline V gene are SQVTM and ANQGSEA. This CDR3 spans 13 amino acids. CDR3: CSPGTGTNTEAFF. CDR3 coding DNA: TGCAGCCCGGGGACAGGGACGAACACTGAAGCTTTCTTT. Complete variable domain (other parts from reference TRBV29-1 and TRBJ1-1): SAVISQKPSRDICQRGTSLTIQCQVDSQVTMMFWYRQQPGQSLTLIATANQGSEATYESGFVIDKFPISRPNLTFSTLTVSNMSPEDSSIYLCSPGTGTNTEAFFGQGTRLTVV.

CDR3 in DNA: TGTGCCAGCAGATCCGGGACAGGGGACTCCTACGAGCAGTACTTC. This translates into CASRSGTGDSYEQYF. The chain combines TRBV12-3 or TRBV12-4 with TRBJ2-7; 10 bases are a match to TRBD1. The CDR3 sequence is 15 residues long. J was trimmed by 0 bases and V by 6 bases; bases with no gene match: 5.

This clonotype was seen more than once but under ten times. The chain carries TRBV3-1 and TRBJ1-2, with TRBD1 matching over 9 bases. The CDR3 extends over 15 amino acids. Trimming removed 0 bases from V and 8 bases from J; junction bases left unmatched: 7. The germline V gene encodes CDR1 LGHDT and CDR2 YNNKEL (reference sequence). CDR3 coding DNA: TGTGCCAGCAGCCAAGATGGGACAGGGATTGGAGGCTACACCTTC. Its protein product is CASSQDGTGIGGYTF.

V usage is TRBV12-3 or TRBV12-4 and J usage is TRBJ1-4; D may be TRBD1 (5 bases). This CDR3 contains 14 residues. V was cut by 2 bases and J by 7 bases, with 11 bases left in between. CDR3 DNA: TGTGCCAGCAGTTTAAAAAGGAGGGGTGAAAAACTGTTTTTT. It codes for CASSLKRRGEKLFF.

This chain joins TRBV6-2 or TRBV6-3 and TRBJ2-7; D is possibly TRBD1 (7 bases). With 11 bases removed from V and 5 bases from J, the gap between germline ends came to 25 bases. Looked up from germline, CDR1 is MNHEY and CDR2 is SVGEGT. The CDR3 covers 15 residues. CDR3 coding DNA: TGTGCCTGCTCGCCCAGGGGGAGGCTTTCGGACGAGCAGTACTTC. Its translation is CACSPRGRLSDEQYF.

V is TRBV20-1 and J is TRBJ1-1; D unclear. The germline CDR1 and CDR2 sequences are DFQATT and SNEGSKA (reference sequence). V was clipped by 3 bases and J by 7 bases, with 12 bases between them. This CDR3 spans 12 amino acids. The CDR3 DNA reads TGCAGTGCTAGCGTCGGTTGGGGTGAAGCTTTCTTT. Its protein product is CSASVGWGEAFF.

The genes are TRBV5-5 and TRBJ2-5, with 9 bases aligning to TRBD2. This CDR3 region has 17 residues. The ends lost 1 base at V and 2 bases at J; junction bases unmatched: 9. Germline values: CDR1 SGHKS, CDR2 YYEKEE (reference sequence). CDR3 loop: CASSLRGLAIKQETQYF. DNA of the CDR3: TGTGCCAGCAGCTTGAGAGGACTAGCGATTAAACAAGAGACCCAGTACTTC.

The sample holds a few counts of this clonotype. V gene TRBV6-6 combines with J gene TRBJ2-4; the match to TRBD1 covers 8 bases. Germline V CDR1 and CDR2: MNHNY, SVGAGI (reference sequence). Trimming took 2 bases from V and 7 from J; bases not matched to a gene: 1. CDR3 size: 13 residues. The CDR3 DNA reads as TGTGCCAGCAGTTACGACAGGGGTAACATTCAGTACTTC. It encodes CASSYDRGNIQYF.

The chain uses TRBV9 and TRBJ2-1, with TRBD2 identical over 9 bases. The CDR3 runs to 16 residues. Germline trimming cut 0 bases from V and 4 bases from J; bases unmatched to any gene: 5. Germline loops: CDR1 SGDLS, CDR2 YYNGEE. The CDR3 DNA reads as TGTGCCAGCAGCGTAGGTCCTAGCGGGATATACAATGAGCAGTTCTTC. Its translation is CASSVGPSGIYNEQFF. The whole variable domain, remainder taken from reference TRBV9 and TRBJ2-1, is DSGVTQTPKHLITATGQRVTLRCSPRSGDLSVYWYQQSLDQGLQFLIQYYNGEERAKGNILERFSAQQFPDLHSELNLSSLELGDSALYFCASSVGPSGIYNEQFFGPGTRLTVL.